Presented here are 26 T cell receptor beta chains from one specimen sequenced in a study of T cell responses to AZD1222 COVID-19 vaccine. TCRdb's table, derived via immunoSEQ multiplex PCR, lists solely in-frame clones and lacks some. The sample lists roughly 190,000 clones, roughly nine tenths occurring once. This sample comprised peripheral blood, obtained 28 days after the second AZD1222 dose. The receptors were sampled from an adult who received the AZD1222 COVID-19 vaccine.

This chain links TRBV6-1 with TRBJ1-5; 9 nucleotides line up with TRBD1. The ends lost 1 base at V and 5 bases at J; junction bases unmatched: 9. CDR3 length equals 17 residues. In germline, CDR1 is MNHNS, CDR2 SASEGT. In DNA, the CDR3 is TGTGCCAGCAGTGAAGGCCAGGACAGGGGTCGGGATCAGCCCCAGCATTTT. It yields the protein CASSEGQDRGRDQPQHF.

The chain uses TRBV30 and TRBJ2-3, with 8 bases that match TRBD2. There are 14 residues in the CDR3. In germline, CDR1 is GTSNPN, CDR2 SVGIG (reference sequence). V lost 2 bases to trimming and J lost 1 base; unmatched junction nucleotides: 2. The CDR3 spells CAWSRGGGTDTQYF. The CDR3 DNA reads TGTGCCTGGAGTCGGGGGGGAGGCACAGATACGCAGTATTTT. The full variable domain, completed using reference TRBV30 and TRBJ2-3, is SQTIHQWPATLVQPVGSPLSLECTVEGTSNPNLYWYRQAAGRGLQLLFYSVGIGQISSEVPQNLSASRPQDRQFILSSKKLLLSDSGFYLCAWSRGGGTDTQYFGPGTRLTVL.

V gene TRBV19 combines with J gene TRBJ1-1; a weak D match, TRBD1 (6 bases). V was cut by 5 bases and J by 2 bases, with 12 bases left in between. The CDR3 is 14 residues long. Germline CDR1 is LNHDA and CDR2 is SQIVND (reference sequence). The DNA of the CDR3 is TGTGCCAGTAGTGACGGACAGACCAACACTGAAGCTTTCTTT. Residues: CASSDGQTNTEAFF.

The chain joins TRBV11-2 to TRBJ2-1; 8 bases agree with TRBD2. The CDR3 is 15 amino acids. J gave up 3 bases and V 7 bases, and 8 bases lay outside the gene matches. Per the germline V gene, CDR1 is SGHAT and CDR2 is FQNNGV. The CDR3 coding sequence is TGTGCCAGCACCATAGCGGGAATGGTCTACAATGAGCAGTTCTTC. This codes for CASTIAGMVYNEQFF.

The chain employs TRBV11-2 and TRBJ1-6; no clear D. Germline assignment: CDR1 SGHAT and CDR2 FQNNGV. The germline V and J ends were trimmed by 5 bases and 4 bases, with 12 bases remaining between them. CDR3 length equals 15 residues. DNA for the CDR3: TGTGCCAGCAGCCGCGATGACCTTTATAATTCACCCCTCCACTTT. This encodes CASSRDDLYNSPLHF.

The chain couples TRBV11-3 to TRBJ2-1; 8 bases line up with TRBD2. CDR1 is SGHNT, CDR2 YENEEA, per germline. This CDR3 spans 16 amino acids. J lost 10 bases, V lost 3 bases, and 14 bases had no gene match. The CDR3 region is CASSLVGGAGASEQFF. CDR3 sequence (DNA): TGTGCCAGCAGCTTGGTCGGGGGGGCCGGGGCTAGCGAGCAGTTCTTC. The whole variable domain, filled in from reference TRBV11-3 and TRBJ2-1, reads EAGVVQSPRYKIIEKKQPVAFWCNPISGHNTLYWYLQNLGQGPELLIRYENEEAVDDSQLPKDRFSAERLKGVDSTLKIQPAELGDSAVYLCASSLVGGAGASEQFFGPGTRLTVL.

This chain joins TRBV7-9 and TRBJ1-1; 7 bases map to TRBD1. This CDR3 spans 15 amino acids. After removal of 2 bases from V and 0 bases from J, the junction contained 3 bases not matched to a gene. Per germline, CDR1 SEHNR and CDR2 FQNEAQ (reference sequence). The CDR3 DNA follows: TGTGCCAGCAGCTTAACTGGACAGGTGAACACTGAAGCTTTCTTT. Its translation is CASSLTGQVNTEAFF.

The genes are TRBV19 and TRBJ2-1, with D perhaps TRBD1 (6 bases). V was shortened by 11 bases and J by 7 bases, with 12 bases between the two germline ends. Germline lookup yields CDR1 LNHDA and CDR2 SQIVND (reference sequence). This CDR3 spans 11 amino acids. The CDR3 reads CASQGYNEQFF. CDR3 nucleotide sequence: TGTGCCTCGCAGGGGTATAATGAGCAGTTCTTC.

J is TRBJ2-7 and V is TRBV2; unclear D gene. The CDR3 totals 11 residues. Trimming took off 8 bases at V and 6 bases at J, with 11 bases between the two ends. Germline loops: CDR1 SNHLY, CDR2 FYNNEI. The CDR3 is CASAHLSEQYF. The CDR3 DNA is TGTGCCAGCGCTCATCTCTCCGAGCAGTACTTC.

This chain joins TRBV30 and TRBJ1-6; no clear D. Germline CDR1 is GTSNPN and CDR2 is SVGIG (reference sequence). V shed 3 bases and J shed 0 bases, with 6 bases lying between them. CDR3 length: 14 residues. In DNA form, the CDR3 reads TGTGCCTGGAGCGCCCTCTCCTATAATTCACCCCTCCACTTT. Translation: CAWSALSYNSPLHF.

The CDR3, as DNA: TGTGCCAGCAGCGTAGGGGGACAGGGTGGCTATGGCTACACCTTC. The encoded protein is CASSVGGQGGYGYTF. This chain uses TRBV9 with TRBJ1-2; 9 nucleotides match TRBD1. The CDR3 runs 15 residues. J gave up 4 bases and V 0 bases, and 4 bases lay outside the gene matches. Germline V gene data show CDR1 as SGDLS and CDR2 as YYNGEE.

This clone was seen a single time. The chain recombines TRBV9 with TRBJ2-1; perhaps D is TRBD1 or TRBD2 (6 bases each). The CDR3 runs 15 residues. The germline CDR1 and CDR2 sequences are SGDLS and YYNGEE. The V gene lost 0 bases and the J gene lost 10 bases, with 17 bases spanning the gap. The CDR3 sequence: CASSVDLGGLGEQFF. The CDR3 region has the DNA TGTGCCAGCAGCGTAGATCTGGGGGGCCTAGGGGAGCAGTTCTTC.

The chain carries TRBV10-2 and TRBJ2-1, with 10 bases aligning to TRBD1. Germline-derived CDR1 and CDR2 are WSHSY and SAAADI. This CDR3 is built from 15 residues. V gave up 8 bases and J gave up 1 base; unmatched junction bases: 5. The CDR3, as DNA: TGCGCCAGCGAACCGGGACAGGGGTCCTACAATGAGCAGTTCTTC. It encodes CASEPGQGSYNEQFF.

This rearrangement joins TRBV30 to TRBJ2-1, with TRBD2 matching 14 bases. Unmatched junction bases numbered 8, after V lost 3 bases and J lost 4 bases. The CDR3 covers 17 residues. The germline V gene has CDR1 GTSNPN and CDR2 SVGIG (reference sequence). This CDR3 reads CAWSRLAGGHEYNEQFF. CDR3 nucleotide sequence: TGTGCCTGGAGCCGACTAGCGGGGGGGCATGAATACAATGAGCAGTTCTTC.

This clone was observed a few times. V usage is TRBV5-1 and J usage is TRBJ1-1; D is undetermined. Trimming cost V 0 bases and J 2 bases, with 8 bases left between them. The V gene's germline CDR1 is SGHRS and CDR2 YFSETQ. The CDR3 is 14 residues long. CDR3 DNA sequence: TGCGCCAGCAGCTTGGGGGCAGGAAACACTGAAGCTTTCTTT. This codes for CASSLGAGNTEAFF.

The genes are TRBV4-2 and TRBJ2-7, with 8 bases matching TRBD2. The CDR3 has 17 residues. Germline CDR1 and CDR2: LGHNA and YNFKEQ. Trimming at V came to 0 bases and at J to 2 bases, leaving 9 bases not matched to a gene. The CDR3, as DNA: TGTGCCAGCAGCCAAGATAGGGGACTAGAATATACCTACGAGCAGTACTTC. This translates into CASSQDRGLEYTYEQYF.

The chain couples TRBV19 to TRBJ1-5; D ambiguous. Germline-derived CDR1 and CDR2 are LNHDA and SQIVND (reference sequence). This CDR3 is built from 12 residues. Between the trimmed V and J ends, which lost 10 bases and 0 bases, there was a span of 7 bases. CDR3 coding DNA: TGTGCCACTAGGGATAGCAATCAGCCCCAGCATTTT. The encoded protein is CATRDSNQPQHF.

The V and J genes are TRBV9 and TRBJ2-1; TRBD2 aligns across 7 bases. Germline loops: CDR1 SGDLS, CDR2 YYNGEE. V lost 4 bases and J lost 1; bases outside the gene matches: 14. The CDR3 consists of 18 residues. This chain's CDR3 is CASSLDQRGLQSYNEQFF. The CDR3 nucleotides are TGTGCCAGCAGCCTCGACCAGCGGGGTCTCCAATCCTACAATGAGCAGTTCTTC.

J is TRBJ2-7 and V is TRBV18; tentatively, D is TRBD1 (5 bases). The length of the CDR3 is 14 residues. V was cut by 3 bases and J by 6 bases, with 15 bases left in between. CDR1 KGHSH and CDR2 LQKENI come from the germline V gene. The CDR3: CASSPPSPGREQYF. CDR3 sequence (DNA): TGTGCCAGCTCACCCCCCTCCCCAGGGCGCGAGCAGTACTTC.

The chain combines TRBV18 with TRBJ1-2, with D tentatively TRBD1 (6 bases). The ends were cut back, 3 bases at V and 4 bases at J, with 15 bases in the middle. Germline V gene sequence: CDR1 KGHSH, CDR2 LQKENI. There are 15 residues in the CDR3. CDR3 bases: TGTGCCAGCTCACCTTCCACAGGGAGGGGCTATGGCTACACCTTC. Translating it yields CASSPSTGRGYGYTF. The variable domain in full, with the rest retrieved from reference TRBV18 and TRBJ1-2, is NAGVMQNPRHLVRRRGQEARLRCSPMKGHSHVYWYRQLPEEGLKFMVYLQKENIIDESGMPKERFSAEFPKEGPSILRIQQVVRGDSAAYFCASSPSTGRGYGYTFGSGTRLTVV.

The J gene is TRBJ1-4, the V gene TRBV19; D is unresolved. Looked up from germline, CDR1 is LNHDA and CDR2 is SQIVND (reference sequence). CDR3 length: 14 amino acids. The ends were cut back, 6 bases at V and 6 bases at J, with 14 bases in the middle. The CDR3 DNA reads TGTGCCAGTAGCCCTCTAAGGAAGGATGAAAAACTGTTTTTT. Its protein is CASSPLRKDEKLFF.

The gene calls are TRBV7-3 and TRBJ2-1, with 7 bases aligning to TRBD2. The CDR3 is 12 amino acids. Losses at the gene ends were 4 bases for V and 9 bases for J; bases not matched to a gene: 3. Looked up from germline, CDR1 is SGHTA and CDR2 is FQGTGA. CDR3 DNA: TGTGCCAGCAGCTACCCGGGGGGTGAGCAGTTCTTC. Translated: CASSYPGGEQFF.

This clone was seen once. This chain's CDR3 is CASKRGVGTDTQYF. DNA for the CDR3: TGTGCCAGCAAGAGGGGGGTTGGCACAGATACGCAGTATTTT. The chain is built from TRBV27 and TRBJ2-3; the D call may be TRBD1 or TRBD2 (6 bases each). There are 14 residues in the CDR3. Germline values: CDR1 MNHEY, CDR2 SMNVEV (reference sequence). V was trimmed by 7 bases and J by 1 base, leaving 12 bases between them.

The chain employs TRBV5-6 and TRBJ2-3; TRBD2 agrees at 7 bases. Germline trimming cut 0 bases from V and 2 bases from J; bases unmatched to any gene: 9. Per germline, CDR1 SGHDT and CDR2 YYEEEE. The CDR3 extends over 17 amino acids. The CDR3: CASSLGHLRDYTDTQYF. CDR3 in DNA: TGTGCCAGCAGCTTGGGGCATTTGCGGGACTACACAGATACGCAGTATTTT.

V gene TRBV7-3 combines with J gene TRBJ2-1; 12 bases map to TRBD2. V gave up 3 bases and J gave up 6 bases; unmatched junction bases: 3. The CDR3 has 15 amino acids. Germline assignment: CDR1 SGHTA and CDR2 FQGTGA. This chain's CDR3 is CASSLTSGGPNEQFF. CDR3 coding DNA: TGTGCCAGCAGCTTGACTAGCGGGGGTCCCAATGAGCAGTTCTTC.

CDR3 loop: CASSQPNTQYF. The CDR3 DNA follows: TGTGCCAGCAGCCAACCCAATACGCAGTATTTT. This chain links TRBV3-1 (or the pseudogene TRBV3-2) with TRBJ2-3; D is undetermined. This CDR3 region has 11 residues. CDR1 LGHDT and CDR2 YNNKEL come from the germline V gene (reference sequence). The V gene lost 2 bases and the J gene lost 7 bases, with 4 bases spanning the gap.